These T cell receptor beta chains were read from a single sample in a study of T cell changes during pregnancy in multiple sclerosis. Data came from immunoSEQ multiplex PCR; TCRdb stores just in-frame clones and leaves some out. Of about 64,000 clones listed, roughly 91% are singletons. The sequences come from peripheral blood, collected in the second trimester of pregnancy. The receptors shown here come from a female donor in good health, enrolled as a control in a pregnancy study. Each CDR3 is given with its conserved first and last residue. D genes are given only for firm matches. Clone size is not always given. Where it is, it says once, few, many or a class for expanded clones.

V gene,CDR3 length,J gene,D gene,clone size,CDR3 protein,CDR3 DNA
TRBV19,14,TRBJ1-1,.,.,CASSIFQEPVEAFF,TGTGCCAGTAGTATCTTCCAAGAACCGGTTGAAGCTTTCTTT
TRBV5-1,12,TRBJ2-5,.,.,CASSLGRETQYF,TGCGCCAGCAGCTTGGGGCGGGAGACCCAGTACTTC
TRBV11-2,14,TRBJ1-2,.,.,CASSAGRTNYGYTF,TGTGCCAGCAGCGCGGGACGGACTAACTATGGCTACACCTTC
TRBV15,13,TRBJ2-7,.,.,CATSLVRSYEQYF,TGTGCCACCAGCTTGGTTAGGAGCTACGAGCAGTACTTC
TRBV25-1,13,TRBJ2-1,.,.,CACRSDRKNEQFF,TGTGCCTGCAGATCGGACAGAAAGAATGAGCAGTTCTTC
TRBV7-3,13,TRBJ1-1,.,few,CASSNNMNTEAFF,TGTGCCAGCAGCAACAATATGAACACTGAAGCTTTCTTT
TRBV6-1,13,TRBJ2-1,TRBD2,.,CASNGLEYNEQFF,TGTGCCAGCAATGGACTAGAATACAATGAGCAGTTCTTC
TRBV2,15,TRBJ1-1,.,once,CASEQNTLTNTEAFF,TGTGCCAGCGAACAGAATACCTTAACGAACACTGAAGCTTTCTTT
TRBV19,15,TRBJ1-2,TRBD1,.,CASKEKTGVYGGYTF,TGTGCCAGTAAGGAGAAGACAGGGGTTTATGGTGGCTACACCTTC
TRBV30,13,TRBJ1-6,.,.,CAFSTTGNSPLHF,TGTGCCTTCAGCACTACAGGGAATTCACCCCTCCACTTT
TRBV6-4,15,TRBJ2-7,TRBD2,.,CASSAAASGRHEQYF,TGTGCCAGCAGTGCAGCGGCTAGCGGGAGGCACGAGCAGTACTTC
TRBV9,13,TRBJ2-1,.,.,CASNAGGVSEQFF,TGTGCCAGCAACGCTGGCGGGGTGAGTGAGCAGTTCTTC
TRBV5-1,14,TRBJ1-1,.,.,CASSLAGFDTEAFF,TGCGCCAGCAGCTTAGCAGGGTTCGACACTGAAGCTTTCTTT
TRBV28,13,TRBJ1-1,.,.,CASSLEPAREAFF,TGTGCCAGCAGTTTAGAACCGGCTAGAGAAGCTTTCTTT
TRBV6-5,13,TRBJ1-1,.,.,CASSYDRGTEAFF,TGTGCCAGCAGTTACGATAGGGGTACTGAAGCTTTCTTT
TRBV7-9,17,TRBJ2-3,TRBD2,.,CASSSGLAGGSADTQYF,TGTGCCAGCAGCTCGGGACTAGCGGGGGGATCCGCAGATACGCAGTATTTT
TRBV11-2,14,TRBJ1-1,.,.,CASRNVSVNTEAFF,TGTGCCAGCAGAAACGTCTCGGTGAACACTGAAGCTTTCTTT
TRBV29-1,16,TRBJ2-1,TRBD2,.,CSVEGHPSGEYNEQFF,TGCAGCGTTGAAGGTCATCCCAGCGGGGAGTACAATGAGCAGTTCTTC
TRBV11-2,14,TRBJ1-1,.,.,CASSGGHLNTEAFF,TGTGCCAGCAGCGGCGGACATTTGAACACTGAAGCTTTCTTT
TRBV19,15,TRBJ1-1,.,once,CASNSAGGLDTEAFF,TGTGCCAGTAATTCTGCGGGGGGCCTGGACACTGAAGCTTTCTTT
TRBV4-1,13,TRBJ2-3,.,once,CASSQAGVGTQYF,TGCGCCAGCAGCCAAGCGGGGGTAGGGACGCAGTATTTT
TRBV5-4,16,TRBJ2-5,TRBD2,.,CASSLGTSGTRETQYF,TGTGCCAGCAGCTTGGGGACTAGCGGGACTCGCGAGACCCAGTACTTC
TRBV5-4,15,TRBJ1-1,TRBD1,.,CASSLAGQGGTEAFF,TGTGCCAGCAGCTTGGCTGGACAGGGAGGGACTGAAGCTTTCTTT
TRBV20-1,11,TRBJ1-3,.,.,CSGVSGNTIYF,TGCAGTGGAGTCTCTGGAAACACCATATATTTT
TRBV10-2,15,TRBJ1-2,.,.,CASSENGGNHYGYTF,TGCGCCAGCAGTGAAAACGGGGGGAATCACTATGGCTACACCTTC
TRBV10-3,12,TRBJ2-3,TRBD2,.,CAISESERGSVF,TGTGCCATCAGTGAGTCGGAGCGGGGAAGTGTTTTT
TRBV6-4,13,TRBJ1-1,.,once,CASSAQGNTEAFF,TGTGCCAGCAGCGCACAGGGGAACACTGAAGCTTTCTTT
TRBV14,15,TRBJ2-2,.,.,CASSQVRANTGELFF,TGTGCCAGCAGCCAAGTGCGGGCTAACACCGGGGAGCTGTTTTTT
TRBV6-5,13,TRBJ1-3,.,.,CASSSGLGNTIYF,TGTGCCAGCAGTTCAGGGCTGGGAAACACCATATATTTT